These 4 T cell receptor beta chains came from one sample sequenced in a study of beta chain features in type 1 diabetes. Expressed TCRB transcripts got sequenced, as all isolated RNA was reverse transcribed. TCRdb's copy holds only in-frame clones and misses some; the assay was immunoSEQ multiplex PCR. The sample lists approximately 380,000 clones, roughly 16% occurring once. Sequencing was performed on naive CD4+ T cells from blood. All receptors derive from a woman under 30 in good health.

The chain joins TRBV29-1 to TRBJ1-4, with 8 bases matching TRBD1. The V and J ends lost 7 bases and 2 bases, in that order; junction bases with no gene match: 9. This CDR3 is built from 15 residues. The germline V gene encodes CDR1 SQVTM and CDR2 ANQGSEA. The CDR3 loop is CSARQGTTTNEKLFF. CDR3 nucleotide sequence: TGCAGCGCCAGACAGGGGACCACTACTAATGAAAAACTGTTTTTT.

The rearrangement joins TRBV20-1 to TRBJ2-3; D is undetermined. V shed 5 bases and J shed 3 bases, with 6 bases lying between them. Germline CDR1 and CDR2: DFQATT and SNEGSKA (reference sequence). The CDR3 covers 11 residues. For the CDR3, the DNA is TGCAGTGCTCAGAGGACAGATACGCAGTATTTT. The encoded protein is CSAQRTDTQYF.

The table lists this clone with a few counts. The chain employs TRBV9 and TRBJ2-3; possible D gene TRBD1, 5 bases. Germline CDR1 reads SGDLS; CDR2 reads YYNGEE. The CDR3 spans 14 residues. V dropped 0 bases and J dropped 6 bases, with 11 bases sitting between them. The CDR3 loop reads CASSVGGPTDTQYF. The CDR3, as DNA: TGTGCCAGCAGCGTAGGGGGCCCCACGGATACGCAGTATTTT.

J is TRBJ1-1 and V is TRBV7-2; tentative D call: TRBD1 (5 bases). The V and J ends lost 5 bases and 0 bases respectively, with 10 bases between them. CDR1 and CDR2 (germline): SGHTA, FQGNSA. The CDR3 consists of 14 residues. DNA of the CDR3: TGTGCCAGCAGCCGTGGAGGGGTGAACACTGAAGCTTTCTTT. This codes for CASSRGGVNTEAFF.